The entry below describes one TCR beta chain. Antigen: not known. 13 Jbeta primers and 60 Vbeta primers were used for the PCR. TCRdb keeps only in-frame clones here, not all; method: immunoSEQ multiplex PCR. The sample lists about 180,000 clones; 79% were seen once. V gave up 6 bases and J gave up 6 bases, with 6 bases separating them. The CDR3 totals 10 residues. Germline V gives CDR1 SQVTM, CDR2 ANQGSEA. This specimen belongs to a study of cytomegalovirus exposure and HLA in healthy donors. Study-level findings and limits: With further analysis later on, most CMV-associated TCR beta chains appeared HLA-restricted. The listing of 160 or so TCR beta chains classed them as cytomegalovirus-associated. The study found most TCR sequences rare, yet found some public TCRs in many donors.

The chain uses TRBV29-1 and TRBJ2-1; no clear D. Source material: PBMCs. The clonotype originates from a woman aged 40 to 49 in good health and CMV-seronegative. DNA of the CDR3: TGCAGCGTCGGAGCCAATGAGCAGTTCTTC. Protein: CSVGANEQFF.